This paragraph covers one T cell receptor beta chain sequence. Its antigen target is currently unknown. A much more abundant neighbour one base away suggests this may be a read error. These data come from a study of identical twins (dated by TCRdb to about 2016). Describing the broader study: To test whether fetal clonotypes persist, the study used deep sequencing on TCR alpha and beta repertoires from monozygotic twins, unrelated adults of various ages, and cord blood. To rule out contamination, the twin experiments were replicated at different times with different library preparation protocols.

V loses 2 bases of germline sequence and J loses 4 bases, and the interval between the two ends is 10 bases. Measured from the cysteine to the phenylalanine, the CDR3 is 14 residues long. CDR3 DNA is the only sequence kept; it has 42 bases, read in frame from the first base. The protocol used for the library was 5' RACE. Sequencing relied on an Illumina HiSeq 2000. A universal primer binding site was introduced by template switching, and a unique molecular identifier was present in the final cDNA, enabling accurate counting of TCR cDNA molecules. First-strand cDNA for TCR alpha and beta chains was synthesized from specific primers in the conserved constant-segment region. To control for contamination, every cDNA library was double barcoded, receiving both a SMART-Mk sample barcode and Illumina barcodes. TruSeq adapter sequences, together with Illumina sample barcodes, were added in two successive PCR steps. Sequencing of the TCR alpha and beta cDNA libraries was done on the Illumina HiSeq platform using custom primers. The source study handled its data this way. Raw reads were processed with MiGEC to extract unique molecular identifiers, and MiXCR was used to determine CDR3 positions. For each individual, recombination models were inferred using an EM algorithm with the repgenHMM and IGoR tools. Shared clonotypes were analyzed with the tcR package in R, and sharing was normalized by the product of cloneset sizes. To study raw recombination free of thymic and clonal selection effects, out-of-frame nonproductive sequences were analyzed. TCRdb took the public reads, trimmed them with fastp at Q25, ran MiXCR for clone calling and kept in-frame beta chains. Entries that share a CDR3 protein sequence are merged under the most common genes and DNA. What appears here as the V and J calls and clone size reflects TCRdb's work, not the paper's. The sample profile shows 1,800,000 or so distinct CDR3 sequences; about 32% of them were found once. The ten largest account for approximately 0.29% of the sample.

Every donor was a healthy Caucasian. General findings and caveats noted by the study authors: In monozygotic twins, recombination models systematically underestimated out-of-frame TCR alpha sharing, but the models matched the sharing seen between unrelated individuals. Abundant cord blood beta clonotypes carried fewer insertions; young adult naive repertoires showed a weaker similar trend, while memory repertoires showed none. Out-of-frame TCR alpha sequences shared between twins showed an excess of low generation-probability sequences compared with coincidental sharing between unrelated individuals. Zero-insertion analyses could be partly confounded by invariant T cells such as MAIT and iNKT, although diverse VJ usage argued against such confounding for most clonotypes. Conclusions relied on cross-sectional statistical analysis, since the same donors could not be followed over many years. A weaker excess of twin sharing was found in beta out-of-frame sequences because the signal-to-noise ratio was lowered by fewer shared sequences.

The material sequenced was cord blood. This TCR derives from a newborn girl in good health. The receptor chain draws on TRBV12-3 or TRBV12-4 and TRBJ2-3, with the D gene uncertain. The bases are TGTGCCAGCAGTTTAACGCAGAGGTCAGATACGCAGTATTTT. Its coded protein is CASSLTQRSDTQYF.